These T cell receptor beta chains were read from a single sample in a study of glioma-infiltrating T cells after dendritic cell vaccination. Generated by immunoSEQ multiplex PCR, the TCRdb table keeps only in-frame clones and is missing some. The sample includes tens of thousands of clones, more than 75% seen only once; the top ten take just under 3%. Material: blood, obtained before dendritic cell vaccination. These receptors were collected from a human donor with glioblastoma. Both conserved end residues are part of each CDR3. The D gene is left open where the match is weak. The size of a clone is reported for some rows only, either as once, few or many, or as a class for expanded clones.

clone size: .
CDR3 length: 16
D gene: TRBD1
J gene: TRBJ1-3
V gene: TRBV7-2
CDR3 protein: CASTRDGQGPGNTIYF
CDR3 DNA: TGTGCCAGCACCAGAGATGGACAGGGGCCAGGAAACACCATATATTTT

clone size: .
CDR3 length: 19
D gene: TRBD2
J gene: TRBJ2-1
V gene: TRBV7-2
CDR3 protein: CASSSQGLAGGSAGGSQFF
CDR3 DNA: TGTGCCAGCAGCTCCCAGGGACTAGCGGGGGGCTCCGCTGGGGGGTCGCAGTTCTTC

clone size: .
CDR3 length: 17
D gene: .
J gene: TRBJ1-1
V gene: TRBV4-3
CDR3 protein: CASSQEAQGGGIPEAFF
CDR3 DNA: TGCGCCAGCAGCCAAGAGGCCCAGGGCGGGGGGATCCCTGAAGCTTTCTTT

clone size: once
CDR3 length: 11
D gene: .
J gene: TRBJ1-4
V gene: TRBV7-9
CDR3 protein: CASSDFEKLFF
CDR3 DNA: TGTGCCAGCAGCGACTTCGAAAAACTGTTTTTT

clone size: .
CDR3 length: 13
D gene: .
J gene: TRBJ1-5
V gene: TRBV5-6
CDR3 protein: CASGQGNNQPQHF
CDR3 DNA: TGTGCCAGCGGCCAGGGGAATAATCAGCCCCAGCATTTT

clone size: .
CDR3 length: 13
D gene: .
J gene: TRBJ1-2
V gene: TRBV2
CDR3 protein: CASSPQINYGYTF
CDR3 DNA: TGTGCCAGCAGTCCCCAGATTAACTATGGCTACACCTTC

clone size: .
CDR3 length: 13
D gene: .
J gene: TRBJ2-7
V gene: TRBV27
CDR3 protein: CASSSTGPYEQYF
CDR3 DNA: TGTGCCAGCAGTTCGACAGGCCCCTACGAGCAGTACTTC

clone size: once
CDR3 length: 16
D gene: TRBD1
J gene: TRBJ1-2
V gene: TRBV9
CDR3 protein: CASSGGGTGTNYGYTF
CDR3 DNA: TGTGCCAGCAGCGGAGGTGGGACAGGGACGAACTATGGCTACACCTTC

clone size: .
CDR3 length: 16
D gene: .
J gene: TRBJ1-3
V gene: TRBV4-1
CDR3 protein: CASSQVRLIRGNTIYF
CDR3 DNA: TGCGCCAGCAGCCAAGTACGGTTGATCAGGGGAAACACCATATATTTT

clone size: .
CDR3 length: 15
D gene: .
J gene: TRBJ2-3
V gene: TRBV10-3
CDR3 protein: CAISDPGLGTDTQYF
CDR3 DNA: TGTGCCATCAGTGACCCGGGACTGGGCACAGATACGCAGTATTTT

clone size: few
CDR3 length: 13
D gene: .
J gene: TRBJ1-6
V gene: TRBV25-1
CDR3 protein: CASSEGIRSPLHF
CDR3 DNA: TGTGCCAGCAGTGAGGGCATAAGGTCACCCCTCCACTTT

clone size: .
CDR3 length: 14
D gene: TRBD2
J gene: TRBJ2-1
V gene: TRBV5-4
CDR3 protein: CASSLGLAINEQFF
CDR3 DNA: TGTGCCAGCAGCTTGGGACTAGCGATCAATGAGCAGTTCTTC

clone size: .
CDR3 length: 18
D gene: TRBD2
J gene: TRBJ2-7
V gene: TRBV5-8
CDR3 protein: CASSRGTSGRFISYEQYF
CDR3 DNA: TGTGCCAGCAGCCGCGGGACTAGCGGGAGGTTTATTTCCTACGAGCAGTACTTC

clone size: .
CDR3 length: 18
D gene: TRBD2
J gene: TRBJ2-2
V gene: TRBV7-3
CDR3 protein: CASSLIGVREVNTGELFF
CDR3 DNA: TGTGCCAGCAGCTTAATTGGGGTTCGGGAGGTGAACACCGGGGAGCTGTTTTTT

clone size: .
CDR3 length: 17
D gene: TRBD1
J gene: TRBJ2-1
V gene: TRBV19
CDR3 protein: CASQSDRGQGSYNEQFF
CDR3 DNA: TGTGCCAGCCAGTCGGACCGAGGACAGGGCTCCTACAATGAGCAGTTCTTC

clone size: .
CDR3 length: 13
D gene: .
J gene: TRBJ1-1
V gene: TRBV29-1
CDR3 protein: CSVAWGADTEAFF
CDR3 DNA: TGCAGCGTCGCTTGGGGAGCGGACACTGAAGCTTTCTTT

clone size: .
CDR3 length: 14
D gene: TRBD1
J gene: TRBJ1-2
V gene: TRBV29-1
CDR3 protein: CSGGQGNANYGYTF
CDR3 DNA: TGCAGCGGGGGACAGGGCAATGCTAACTATGGCTACACCTTC

clone size: .
CDR3 length: 17
D gene: .
J gene: TRBJ2-3
V gene: TRBV7-2
CDR3 protein: CASSLTPGGPSLDTQYF
CDR3 DNA: TGTGCCAGCAGCTTAACCCCGGGGGGCCCCTCCCTCGATACGCAGTATTTT